Below are 4 T cell receptor beta chains sequenced from a single sample in a study of molecular identifiers for immune sequencing clone quantification. TCRdb re-derived calls from the PCR reads in MiXCR, one entry per CDR3 protein. Altogether 460,000 or so distinct CDR3 sequences are present, around 21% being singletons, with the ten largest covering about 0.8%. What was sequenced was naive CD8+ T cells from blood, with Jurkat cell RNA spiked in. Regarding subset: FACS-sorted CD8+CD4-CCR7+CD45RA+ naive T cells. Receptor source: a human donor in good health. Some libraries in this study had Jurkat cell RNA spiked in.

This clonotype was recorded at least ten times. This chain links TRBV12-5 with TRBJ1-1, with D tentatively TRBD1 (6 bases). With 3 bases removed from V and 4 bases from J, the gap between germline ends came to 9 bases. Germline V lookup: CDR1 LGHNT, CDR2 FRNRAP. The CDR3 spans 13 residues. The CDR3 DNA sequence: TGTGCTAGTGGTTTCGGACAGAGCACTGAAGCTTTCTTT. Residues: CASGFGQSTEAFF.

The chain has TRBV6-5 and TRBJ2-1; 7 bases fit TRBD1. Germline V CDR1 and CDR2: MNHEY, SVGAGI. V shed 0 bases and J 6 bases; nucleotides not matched to a gene: 5. The CDR3 runs to 15 residues. The CDR3 DNA sequence: TGTGCCAGCAGTTACTCGCCAGGGGGAAGCAATGAGCAGTTCTTC. It encodes CASSYSPGGSNEQFF.

This clonotype was seen repeatedly, ten times or more. The J gene is TRBJ2-7, the V gene TRBV29-1; no firm D call. The CDR3 totals 11 residues. V was shortened by 4 bases and J by 3 bases, with 7 bases between the two germline ends. The V gene's germline CDR1 is SQVTM and CDR2 ANQGSEA. The CDR3 is CSVVRDYEQYF. The CDR3 bases are TGCAGCGTTGTCCGAGACTACGAGCAGTACTTC.

This chain connects TRBV27 to TRBJ2-5; TRBD1 might be the D (6 bases). This CDR3 has 14 amino acids. The germline V gene has CDR1 MNHEY and CDR2 SMNVEV (reference sequence). V was cut by 2 bases and J by 5 bases, with 12 bases left in between. In DNA form, the CDR3 reads TGTGCCAGCAGTTTAATAAGTGGGGGCGAGACCCAGTACTTC. It is translated as CASSLISGGETQYF.